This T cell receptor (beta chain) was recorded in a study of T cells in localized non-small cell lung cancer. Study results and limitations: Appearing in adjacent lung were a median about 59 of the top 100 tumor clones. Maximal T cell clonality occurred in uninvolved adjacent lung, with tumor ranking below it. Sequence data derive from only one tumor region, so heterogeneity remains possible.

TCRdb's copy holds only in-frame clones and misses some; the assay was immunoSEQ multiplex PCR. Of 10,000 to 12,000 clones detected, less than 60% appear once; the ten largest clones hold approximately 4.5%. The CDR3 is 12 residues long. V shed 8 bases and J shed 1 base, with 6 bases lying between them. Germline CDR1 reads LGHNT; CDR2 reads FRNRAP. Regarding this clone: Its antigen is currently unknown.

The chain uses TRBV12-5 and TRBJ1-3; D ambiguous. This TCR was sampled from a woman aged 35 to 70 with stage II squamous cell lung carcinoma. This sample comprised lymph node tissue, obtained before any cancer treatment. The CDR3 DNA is TGTGCTAGTTTCCTATCTGGAAACACCATATATTTT. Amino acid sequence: CASFLSGNTIYF.